Listed here are 20 T cell receptor beta chains from one sample, sequenced in a study of blood T cell repertoires in COVID-19 (dated by TCRdb to the early 2020s). Receptor amplification or capture employed the immunoSEQ multiplex PCR assay. TCRdb carries this immuneACCESS record with in-frame sequences only. Its versions omit some clonotypes, under half of them owing to an unresolved V gene in the studies checked, with the rest unexplained. Here the sample has hundreds of thousands of clones; about 90% occur a single time. The ten largest clonotypes hold 1.2% of the sample. The sequenced sample was PBMCs or T cells enriched from blood (not recorded which). All receptors come from a man aged 30 to 45 who had recovered from COVID-19.

The chain recombines TRBV9 with TRBJ2-3; 13 nucleotides line up with TRBD2. Trimming at V came to 0 bases and at J to 0 bases, leaving 7 bases not matched to a gene. From germline, CDR1 is SGDLS and CDR2 YYNGEE. The CDR3 covers 19 residues. The CDR3 region has the DNA TGTGCCAGCAGCGTAGCCGGACTAGCGGGAGCGTCTAGCACAGATACGCAGTATTTT. Translated, it gives CASSVAGLAGASSTDTQYF.

This clone has more than one count but fewer than ten. J is TRBJ1-1 and V is TRBV2, with TRBD1 matching 8 bases. With V trimmed by 4 bases and J by 0 bases, 4 bases remained unmatched. CDR1 SNHLY and CDR2 FYNNEI come from the germline V gene. This CDR3 region has 15 residues. In nucleotides, the CDR3 is TGTGCCAGCAGTGGAGGGACAGGTTTGAACACTGAAGCTTTCTTT. Protein product: CASSGGTGLNTEAFF.

The chain carries TRBV28 and TRBJ1-2; possible D gene TRBD1, 6 bases. Germline lookup yields CDR1 MDHEN and CDR2 SYDVKM. The CDR3 is 11 residues long. Trimming left V 8 bases short and J 4 bases short, with 8 bases between. The CDR3 DNA sequence: TGTGCCAGCGGACAGCTCTATGGCTACACCTTC. Translated: CASGQLYGYTF.

The chain joins TRBV4-1 to TRBJ1-1; weak D call: TRBD1 (6 bases). This CDR3 is 15 amino acids long. Per germline, CDR1 MGHRA and CDR2 YSYEKL. With 6 bases removed from V and 1 base from J, the gap between germline ends came to 15 bases. The CDR3 loop reads CASRGQGKWNTEAFF. CDR3 nucleotide sequence: TGCGCCAGCAGAGGGCAGGGGAAGTGGAACACTGAAGCTTTCTTT.

The chain joins TRBV3-1 (or the pseudogene TRBV3-2) to TRBJ1-2; D gene uncertain. CDR3 length equals 14 residues. Trimming removed 0 bases at V and 8 bases at J, with 13 bases between. Germline V gene lookup returns CDR1 LGHDT and CDR2 YNNKEL (reference sequence). CDR3 region: CASSQDIPGLGYTF. The CDR3 nucleotides read TGTGCCAGCAGCCAAGATATTCCAGGCTTGGGCTACACCTTC.

V usage is TRBV12-3 or TRBV12-4 and J usage is TRBJ2-2, with D possibly matching TRBD1 (5 bases). V lost 6 bases and J lost 9, with 14 bases in between. The CDR3 has 13 amino acids. The CDR3, as DNA: TGTGCCAGCAGCCCTTCCCCAGGGCGGGAGCTGTTTTTT. Encoded protein: CASSPSPGRELFF.

This chain uses TRBV7-8 with TRBJ2-5, with 7 positions matching TRBD1. CDR3 length: 14 amino acids. CDR1 is SGHVS, CDR2 FQNEAQ, per germline. The trim removed 2 bases at V and 4 bases at J, leaving 4 bases unmatched. The CDR3 nucleotides read TGTGCCAGCAGCTTACACCAGGGGGTAGAGACCCAGTACTTC. This sequence encodes CASSLHQGVETQYF. Full variable domain (missing parts from reference TRBV7-8 and TRBJ2-5): GAGVSQSPRYKVAKRGQDVALRCDPISGHVSLFWYQQALGQGPEFLTYFQNEAQLDKSGLPSDRFFAERPEGSVSTLKIQRTQQEDSAVYLCASSLHQGVETQYFGPGTRLLVL.

In regard to this clone: This sample also contains other DNA sequences that code for the same CDR3. V gene TRBV9 combines with J gene TRBJ1-5; D remains unclear. Germline V gives CDR1 SGDLS, CDR2 YYNGEE. CDR3 size: 13 residues. V was cut by 5 bases and J by 1 base, with 7 bases left in between. The CDR3 protein is CASSAGSNQPQHF. In DNA form, the CDR3 reads TGTGCCAGCAGTGCGGGGAGCAATCAGCCCCAGCATTTT.

This clone was detected once. The chain couples TRBV11-2 to TRBJ1-5; D perhaps matches TRBD1 (5 bases). The CDR3 extends over 14 amino acids. Germline V CDR1 and CDR2: SGHAT, FQNNGV. Trimming removed 4 bases at V and 3 bases at J, with 10 bases between. The CDR3 nucleotides are TGTGCCAGCAGCTCTTCAGGGAACAATCAGCCCCAGCATTTT. Translated: CASSSSGNNQPQHF.

This chain links TRBV29-1 with TRBJ1-1; TRBD1 might be the D (5 bases). Germline assignment: CDR1 SQVTM and CDR2 ANQGSEA. V lost 3 bases and J 9 bases, leaving 20 bases between the germline ends. There are 14 residues in the CDR3. The CDR3 spells CSVETLTGLPKAFF. The CDR3 nucleotides read TGCAGCGTTGAGACCTTAACGGGACTACCCAAAGCTTTCTTT.

This clone was picked up a small number of times. This chain connects TRBV19 to TRBJ1-2; unclear D gene. This CDR3 contains 12 residues. Germline CDR1 and CDR2: LNHDA and SQIVND (reference sequence). Trimming stripped 6 bases from V and 5 bases from J, with 10 bases between. CDR3 in amino acids: CASSGGRYGYTF. The CDR3 DNA follows: TGTGCCAGTAGCGGAGGGCGGTATGGCTACACCTTC.

The chain couples TRBV30 to TRBJ2-7; the D gene is possibly TRBD1 (6 bases). V lost 3 bases and J lost 5, with 8 bases in between. This CDR3 has 11 residues. The germline V gene encodes CDR1 GTSNPN and CDR2 SVGIG (reference sequence). CDR3 region: CAWRGADEQYF. The CDR3 bases are TGTGCCTGGAGGGGGGCGGACGAGCAGTACTTC.

The chain couples TRBV7-8 to TRBJ1-2; 7 bases line up with TRBD1. There are 13 residues in the CDR3. Trimming removed 5 bases from V and 4 bases from J; junction bases left unmatched: 4. Germline V gene data show CDR1 as SGHVS and CDR2 as FQNEAQ. CDR3 sequence (DNA): TGTGCCAGCAGCGATCAGGGGGTCTATGGCTACACCTTC. It encodes CASSDQGVYGYTF.

The chain carries TRBV6-5 and TRBJ2-1, with a possible D match to TRBD2 (6 bases). This CDR3 is built from 15 residues. Trimming removed 7 bases at V and 6 bases at J, with 19 bases between. CDR1 and CDR2 from the germline V gene are MNHEY and SVGAGI. The CDR3 DNA sequence: TGTGCCAGCACGATTCTTACTAGCAGACTCAATGAGCAGTTCTTC. Translating gives CASTILTSRLNEQFF.

The chain is built from TRBV30 and TRBJ2-7; tentatively, D is TRBD1 (6 bases). The germline CDR1 and CDR2 sequences are GTSNPN and SVGIG (reference sequence). The length of the CDR3 is 14 residues. V lost 2 bases, J lost 0 bases, and 11 bases lay in between. CDR3 DNA sequence: TGTGCCTGGAGTATCCAGGGGACCTCCTACGAGCAGTACTTC. Protein sequence: CAWSIQGTSYEQYF.

The V gene is TRBV7-9, the J gene TRBJ1-3; 7 positions match TRBD1. Germline trimming cut 5 bases from V and 0 bases from J; bases unmatched to any gene: 7. In germline, CDR1 is SEHNR, CDR2 FQNEAQ (reference sequence). This CDR3 has 16 amino acids. The CDR3 DNA reads TGTGCCAGCAGCCCAAAACAGGGGTTCTCTGGAAACACCATATATTTT. Protein product: CASSPKQGFSGNTIYF.

The V gene is TRBV19, the J gene TRBJ1-1; D is unresolved. V was cut by 6 bases and J by 1 base, with 9 bases left in between. CDR1 is LNHDA and CDR2 is SQIVND in the germline V gene (reference sequence). The CDR3 has 13 amino acids. This chain's CDR3 is CASSPGTNTEAFF. The CDR3 DNA follows: TGTGCCAGTAGCCCAGGAACGAACACTGAAGCTTTCTTT. Full variable domain (remainder filled in from reference TRBV19 and TRBJ1-1): DGGITQSPKYLFRKEGQNVTLSCEQNLNHDAMYWYRQDPGQGLRLIYYSQIVNDFQKGDIAEGYSVSREKKESFPLTVTSAQKNPTAFYLCASSPGTNTEAFFGQGTRLTVV.

The chain carries TRBV7-8 and TRBJ2-7, with TRBD2 as a possible D gene (5 bases). V was cut by 2 bases and J by 4 bases, with 6 bases left in between. Germline CDR1 reads SGHVS; CDR2 reads FQNEAQ. This CDR3 is built from 12 residues. The CDR3 sequence: CASSLTGYEQYF. CDR3 sequence (DNA): TGTGCCAGCAGCTTAACGGGATACGAGCAGTACTTC.

The chain employs TRBV3-1 (or the pseudogene TRBV3-2) and TRBJ1-6, with 7 bases fitting TRBD1. The V segment lost 5 bases and the J segment 6 bases; nucleotides outside the gene matches: 4. CDR1 and CDR2 from the germline V gene are LGHDT and YNNKEL (reference sequence). This CDR3 spans 14 amino acids. Here the CDR3 reads CASSTGQFNSPLHF. The DNA for the CDR3 is TGTGCCAGCAGCACGGGACAGTTTAATTCACCCCTCCACTTT.

This chain joins TRBV13 and TRBJ2-5, with a weak D call TRBD2 (6 bases). The germline V gene has CDR1 PRHDT and CDR2 FYEKMQ (reference sequence). The CDR3 sequence is 16 residues long. The germline V and J ends were trimmed by 3 bases and 3 bases, with 17 bases remaining between them. CDR3 residues: CASSFWGEGPKETQYF. CDR3 coding DNA: TGTGCCAGCAGCTTTTGGGGGGAAGGGCCCAAAGAGACCCAGTACTTC.